The 3 T cell receptor beta chains below were found in one sample sequenced in a study of graft-versus-host responses after intestinal transplantation. The protocol was immunoSEQ multiplex PCR, while the TCRdb copy is restricted to in-frame clones and leaves out a portion. The sample includes around 9,300 clones, 90% to 95% seen only once; the top ten take 2% to 2.5%. The specimen comprised PBMCs, sampled 43 to 45 days after intestinal transplant. The receptor set was obtained from a human patient who received an intestinal transplant, so some T cells may come from the graft donor.

This clone has only one observation. The chain couples TRBV5-1 to TRBJ2-2; D remains unclear. V was shortened by 1 base and J by 5 bases, with 12 bases between the two germline ends. The CDR3 extends over 15 amino acids. In germline, CDR1 is SGHRS, CDR2 YFSETQ. In nucleotides, the CDR3 is TGCGCCAGCAGCTTGCTTGACATCGAAACCGGGGAGCTGTTTTTT. Translating it yields CASSLLDIETGELFF. Drawing the rest from reference TRBV5-1 and TRBJ2-2, the complete variable domain is KAGVTQTPRYLIKTRGQQVTLSCSPISGHRSVSWYQQTPGQGLQFLFEYFSETQRNKGNFPGRFSGRQFSNSRSEMNVSTLELGDSALYLCASSLLDIETGELFFGEGSRLTVL.

Remarks on this clone: At one boundary the junction diverges from the germline segment, which might be a read error. The V gene is TRBV2, the J gene TRBJ1-5; D remains unclear. The CDR3 loop spans 14 amino acids. Germline lookup yields CDR1 SNHLY and CDR2 FYNNEI. For the CDR3, the DNA is TGTGCCAGCGGTGATAGAGTGGGGAATCAGCCCCAGCATTTT. It encodes CASGDRVGNQPQHF.

V gene TRBV28 combines with J gene TRBJ2-5; TRBD1 aligns across 7 bases. The CDR3 spans 14 residues. CDR1 is MDHEN and CDR2 is SYDVKM in the germline V gene. V was clipped by 5 bases and J by 5 bases; unmatched bases: 8. This chain's CDR3 is CASSPTTGSETQYF. The CDR3 DNA is TGTGCCAGCAGTCCGACGACAGGGTCGGAGACCCAGTACTTC.